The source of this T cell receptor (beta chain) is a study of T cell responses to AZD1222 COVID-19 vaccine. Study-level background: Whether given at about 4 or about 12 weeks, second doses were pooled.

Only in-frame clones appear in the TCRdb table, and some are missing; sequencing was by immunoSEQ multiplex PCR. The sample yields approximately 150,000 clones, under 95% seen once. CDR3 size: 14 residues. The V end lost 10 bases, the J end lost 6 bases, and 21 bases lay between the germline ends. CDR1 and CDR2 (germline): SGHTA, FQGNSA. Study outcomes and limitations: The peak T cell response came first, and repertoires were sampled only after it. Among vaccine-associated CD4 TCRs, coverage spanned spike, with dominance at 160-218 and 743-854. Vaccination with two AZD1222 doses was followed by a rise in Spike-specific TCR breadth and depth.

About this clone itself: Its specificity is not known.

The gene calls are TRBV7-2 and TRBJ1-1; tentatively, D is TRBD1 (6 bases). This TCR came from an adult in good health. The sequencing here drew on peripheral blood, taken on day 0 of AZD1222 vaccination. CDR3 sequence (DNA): TGTGCCACTACAACACAGGGCCCTTTCTCTGAAGCTTTCTTT. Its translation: CATTTQGPFSEAFF.